Below, one TCR beta chain is given with its context. Its target is not known. These data belong to a study of shared clonotypes between healthy human individuals. General study findings and limits: The small donor group covered limited genetic and exposure diversity. Roughly 4.6% of naive CD4 clonotypes were common to several donors.

Measured with immunoSEQ multiplex PCR; TCRdb has only the in-frame clones, and not every one. The sample lists about 1 million clones; around 75% were seen once. The TCR was taken from a man between 18 and 35 years old in good health. Sequenced material: memory CD4+ T cells sorted from blood. Described subset: CD45RA-negative fraction.

The CDR3 DNA follows: TGTGCCTGGAGGACTAGCGGGGGGATCGCTGGGGCCAACGTCCTGACTTTC. Protein product: CAWRTSGGIAGANVLTF. The chain joins TRBV30 to TRBJ2-6, with 13 bases that match TRBD2. Germline values: CDR1 GTSNPN, CDR2 SVGIG (reference sequence). The CDR3 is 17 amino acids. V was clipped by 3 bases and J by 2 bases; unmatched bases: 4.